This T cell receptor beta chain was identified during a study of blood T cell repertoires in COVID-19. Overall study: Nucleic acid was either cDNA or gDNA, and it came from T cells, B-cell-depleted T cells, or PBMCs.

Original analysis: From reference gene primer amplification, estimates of nucleated cell counts were derived. Sequenced by immunoSEQ multiplex PCR; TCRdb stores in-frame clones only, minus some. V and J calls and clone size are given by that table; D and trimming were obtained from the DNA. The sample consists of 250,000 to 300,000 clones, approximately 84% of them appearing once. Enrolled through a virtual design, the participants were between roughly 18 and 100 years of age and came from 24 US areas. Cohort placement rested on clinical history that participants reported themselves. V was trimmed by 2 bases and J by 5 bases, leaving 6 bases between them. CDR1 and CDR2 from the germline V gene are LGHDT and YNNKEL (reference sequence). The CDR3 runs to 13 residues.

This rearrangement joins TRBV3-1 (or the pseudogene TRBV3-2) to TRBJ2-2, with D possibly TRBD1 on 5 matching bases. The receptor was derived from a young man who had recovered from COVID-19. Sequenced sample: PBMCs or T cells enriched from blood (not recorded which). CDR3 nucleotide sequence: TGTGCCAGCAGCCAACAGGGAACCGGGGAGCTGTTTTTT. Its translation is CASSQQGTGELFF.